This T cell receptor (beta chain) was sequenced in a study of human T cells and chemical hapten exposure. Overall study context: There were per-sample TCR yield variations, arising mainly from small pooled library volume differences.

The V end was cut by 5 bases, the J end by 4 bases, with 11 bases between. The CDR3 runs 13 residues. Germline V gives CDR1 MNHEY, CDR2 SVGAGI. Many counts were recorded for this clonotype. TCRdb called the RACE reads again in MiXCR, with one record for every CDR3 protein. Altogether about 110,000 distinct CDR3 sequences are present, about 12% being singletons, with the ten largest covering roughly 1.6%. Time point described: pre-sensitization, week 0. Treatment denoted: therapeutic diphenylcyclopropenone sensitization with weekly scalp DPC. Non-pregnant alopecia patients aged 18 to 70, suitable for DPC therapy. Extraction yielded total RNA from whole blood (unfractionated).

The sequence was collected from a woman aged 50 to 65 with alopecia areata. Some clones in this sample may be carry-over from other donors' samples. Sequencing used whole blood, obtained in connection with sensitization to the hapten diphenylcyclopropenone (DPC). The chain carries TRBV6-5 and TRBJ1-1; D gene unclear. CDR3 loop: CASSPETVTEAFF. In DNA form, the CDR3 reads TGTGCCAGCAGTCCAGAGACGGTCACTGAAGCTTTCTTT.